Listed below are T cell receptor beta chains from one sample, sequenced in a study of CDR3 diversity in severe acne. Each CDR3 protein gets one entry after TCRdb re-called the PCR reads with MiXCR. The data contain some 84,000 distinct CDR3 sequences, roughly 52% of them singletons. Sequenced input: blood. The receptors come from a male donor in good health, serving as a control. CDR3s include the opening cysteine and the closing phenylalanine or tryptophan. Each record gives: D gene, clone size, V gene, J gene, CDR3 DNA, CDR3 protein. A D gene is named only where the DNA matches it firmly. Where a row states a size, it is once, few, many or the class of an expanded clone; other rows omit it.

TRBD2,many,TRBV12-5,TRBJ2-1,TGTGCTAGTGGTTTGCCCCCGACTAGCGGGAGGGCCGATTCCTACAATGAGCAGTTCTTC,CASGLPPTSGRADSYNEQFF
.,.,TRBV19,TRBJ2-3,TGTGCCAGTAGTATGCAGGGTTGGACAGATACGCAGTATTTT,CASSMQGWTDTQYF
TRBD1,few,TRBV3-1,TRBJ2-7,TGTGCCAGCAGCCAACGGATCGCAGGGGGCGCAGGAGAGCAGTACTTC,CASSQRIAGGAGEQYF
.,.,TRBV29-1,TRBJ1-2,TGCAGCGTTGAAGATGTGCACATATCCTATGGCTACACCTTC,CSVEDVHISYGYTF
TRBD1,medium-sized,TRBV6-4,TRBJ2-7,TGTGCCAGCAGTACTGAACAGGGGTACGAGCAGTACTTC,CASSTEQGYEQYF
.,.,TRBV5-6,TRBJ1-3,TGTGCCAGCAGCTTGACGGCAGGGGCTGGAAACACCATATATTTT,CASSLTAGAGNTIYF
.,many,TRBV7-9,TRBJ2-7,TGTGCCAGCAGTTTTATGTGGGAGCAGTACTTC,CASSFMWEQYF
TRBD1,few,TRBV5-1,TRBJ2-7,TGCGCCAGGACAGGGGCGGATTCCTACGAGCAGTACTTC,CARTGADSYEQYF
.,few,TRBV9,TRBJ2-7,TGTGCCAGCAGCGTAGTCGGGAAAAGGCCCTACGAGCAGTACTTC,CASSVVGKRPYEQYF
.,many,TRBV4-1,TRBJ2-2,TGCGCCAGCAGCCAAGATCGAGCAGATACTATGAACACCGGGGAGCTGTTTTTT,CASSQDRADTMNTGELFF
TRBD2,medium-sized,TRBV24-1,TRBJ2-3,TGTGCCACCAGTGATCCCAGGCCGGGGGGTTCCACAGATACGCAGTATTTT,CATSDPRPGGSTDTQYF
.,many,TRBV20-1,TRBJ1-5,TGCAGTGCCGTACAGGGAGGAAGTCAGCCCCAGCATTTT,CSAVQGGSQPQHF
TRBD1,.,TRBV6-5,TRBJ2-7,TGTGCCAGCAGCTACTCGCCGACAGGGGGGTTCGAGCAGTACTTC,CASSYSPTGGFEQYF
TRBD2,.,TRBV3-1,TRBJ2-7,TGTGCCAGCAGCCATACGAAGGACGCGGGAGGGAGCTCCTACGACCAGTACTTC,CASSHTKDAGGSSYDQYF
.,few,TRBV7-9,TRBJ2-7,TGTGCCAGCAGCTTAGGTACGGGCCAGGTCAGCCACTACGAGCAGTACTTC,CASSLGTGQVSHYEQYF
TRBD2,many,TRBV9,TRBJ2-3,TGTGCCAGCAGCGTAGCTTTTAGCGGGGGGGCAAGCACAGATACGCAGTATTTT,CASSVAFSGGASTDTQYF
.,.,TRBV15,TRBJ1-1,TGTGCCACCAGCAGATCAGGGAACACTGAAGCTTTCTTT,CATSRSGNTEAFF
.,.,TRBV2,TRBJ1-5,TGTGCCAGCAGTGGGCGGCTGTATAGCAATCAGCCCCAGCATTTT,CASSGRLYSNQPQHF
TRBD1,.,TRBV27,TRBJ1-5,TGTGCCAGCAGTCTGACAGGGCCTAGTCAGCCCCAGCATTTT,CASSLTGPSQPQHF
.,many,TRBV3-1,TRBJ1-2,TGTGCCAGCAGCCCGGACAGAGTCTATGGCTACACCTTC,CASSPDRVYGYTF
.,.,TRBV12-3/TRBV12-4,TRBJ2-7,TGTGCCAGCAGCCCCTTCAATCATTACGAGCAGTACTTC,CASSPFNHYEQYF